These 10 T cell receptor beta chains were all obtained from the same sample, sequenced in a study of blood T cell repertoires in COVID-19. TCRdb's table, derived via immunoSEQ multiplex PCR, lists solely in-frame clones and lacks some. The data hold 150,000 to 200,000 clones, with over 80% observed a single time. Sequences were obtained from peripheral blood. The receptors stem from a woman aged 50 to 60 with acute or convalescent COVID-19.

The genes are TRBV6-5 and TRBJ1-2; 9 bases align to TRBD1. CDR3 length equals 14 residues. The germline V gene encodes CDR1 MNHEY and CDR2 SVGAGI. V lost 4 bases to trimming and J lost 8 bases; unmatched junction nucleotides: 8. CDR3: CASSSGTGKDGYTF. The CDR3 DNA reads TGTGCCAGCAGTTCCGGGACAGGGAAGGACGGCTACACCTTC.

V gene TRBV30 combines with J gene TRBJ1-2; 10 bases fit TRBD1. This CDR3 has 19 residues. Germline loops: CDR1 GTSNPN, CDR2 SVGIG (reference sequence). V was clipped by 2 bases and J by 7 bases; unmatched bases: 22. The CDR3: CAWSIIFGTGAGVPLGYTF. The DNA of the CDR3 is TGTGCCTGGAGTATTATCTTTGGGACAGGGGCGGGAGTCCCTCTTGGCTACACCTTC. Combining the CDR3 with reference TRBV30 and TRBJ1-2 gives the whole variable domain SQTIHQWPATLVQPVGSPLSLECTVEGTSNPNLYWYRQAAGRGLQLLFYSVGIGQISSEVPQNLSASRPQDRQFILSSKKLLLSDSGFYLCAWSIIFGTGAGVPLGYTFGSGTRLTVV.

This clone showed up just a few times. V gene TRBV30 combines with J gene TRBJ1-2; tentatively, D is TRBD1 (5 bases). V dropped 8 bases and J dropped 2 bases, with 30 bases sitting between them. CDR1 GTSNPN and CDR2 SVGIG come from the germline V gene (reference sequence). This CDR3 has 18 residues. CDR3 protein: CAGFFPDSQGSPNYGYTF. The CDR3 nucleotides read TGTGCCGGATTTTTTCCTGACAGCCAGGGTTCCCCAAACTATGGCTACACCTTC.

V is TRBV7-2 and J is TRBJ2-3; 13 bases fit TRBD2. Germline CDR1 reads SGHTA; CDR2 reads FQGNSA. The CDR3 sequence is 18 residues long. V shed 4 bases and J 3 bases; nucleotides not matched to a gene: 10. CDR3 sequence reads: CASSSRLAGGVRTDTQYF. CDR3 nucleotide sequence: TGTGCCAGCAGCTCCAGACTAGCGGGGGGCGTACGAACAGATACGCAGTATTTT.

The rearrangement links TRBV11-2 to TRBJ1-2; maybe TRBD1 (6 bases). Per the germline V gene, CDR1 is SGHAT and CDR2 is FQNNGV. V was shortened by 5 bases and J by 8 bases, with 12 bases between the two germline ends. The CDR3 is 12 amino acids. This chain's CDR3 is CASSLPQGGYTF. For the CDR3, the DNA is TGTGCCAGCAGCCTCCCACAGGGCGGCTACACCTTC.

This chain links TRBV5-1 with TRBJ2-2; 15 nucleotides line up with TRBD2. The CDR3 consists of 17 residues. Germline-derived CDR1 and CDR2 are SGHRS and YFSETQ. Trimming cost V 5 bases and J 2 bases; bases outside gene matches: 4. For the CDR3, the DNA is TGCGCCAGCAGTCGGACTAGCGGGAGGGCCAACACCGGGGAGCTGTTTTTT. It specifies CASSRTSGRANTGELFF.

The rearrangement uses TRBV5-4 and TRBJ1-2, with D possibly being TRBD1 (5 bases). CDR1 and CDR2 from the germline V gene are SGHNT and YYREEE (reference sequence). V lost 1 base and J 1 base, leaving 11 bases between the germline ends. The CDR3 has 15 residues. In DNA, the CDR3 is TGTGCCAGCAGCTTGAAGGACATTAATAACTATGGCTACACCTTC. Its protein is CASSLKDINNYGYTF.

The rearrangement joins TRBV4-3 to TRBJ2-5; 7 bases are shared with TRBD2. CDR1 is LGHNA and CDR2 is YSLEER in the germline V gene. The ends lost 2 bases at V and 5 bases at J; junction bases unmatched: 5. The CDR3 is made up of 14 amino acids. CDR3 in DNA: TGCGCCAGCAGCCAAAGGGACTATCCGGAGACCCAGTACTTC. Its protein product is CASSQRDYPETQYF.

The chain is built from TRBV19 and TRBJ1-2; the D gene is possibly TRBD1 (5 bases). Trimming removed 5 bases from V and 4 bases from J, with 14 bases in between. The CDR3 has 14 residues. The germline gives CDR1 LNHDA, CDR2 SQIVND (reference sequence). CDR3 nucleotides: TGTGCCAGTAGTCGCTCGGACACGGCCTATGGCTACACCTTC. It encodes CASSRSDTAYGYTF.

This clone was counted between two and nine times. The chain links TRBV5-1 to TRBJ1-6; possibly TRBD1 for D (6 bases). Germline loops: CDR1 SGHRS, CDR2 YFSETQ. Trimming shortened V by 5 bases and J by 6 bases, and 6 bases separated the two germline ends. CDR3 length equals 12 residues. CDR3 sequence reads: CASRQGNSPLHF. The CDR3 nucleotides are TGCGCCAGCAGACAGGGTAATTCACCCCTCCACTTT. The whole variable domain, filled in from reference TRBV5-1 and TRBJ1-6, reads KAGVTQTPRYLIKTRGQQVTLSCSPISGHRSVSWYQQTPGQGLQFLFEYFSETQRNKGNFPGRFSGRQFSNSRSEMNVSTLELGDSALYLCASRQGNSPLHFGNGTRLTVT.